The clone carrying this TCR beta chain was detected a few times. Its antigen is undetermined. Germline assignment: CDR1 MGHDK and CDR2 SYGVNS. Unmatched junction bases numbered 4, after V lost 4 bases and J lost 5 bases. This CDR3 comprises 13 residues. Sequencing was performed with immunoSEQ multiplex PCR; in TCRdb, only in-frame clones are kept and a portion is missing. The sample contains some 28,000 clones, approximately 85% of which appear only once. The data belong to a study of tissue T cells after allogeneic stem cell transplantation. Study in general: Steroid-refractory graft-versus-host disease after allogeneic hematopoietic cell transplant qualified adults for prospective research-autopsy enrollment.

Findings and limits, study-wide: Only a limited share of tissue TCRs appeared in blood or spleen.

Sample: blood, taken before transplantation. This receptor was taken from a woman aged 18 to 55 who later had graft-versus-host disease after an allogeneic stem cell transplant. The chain combines TRBV25-1 with TRBJ1-1, with 7 nucleotides matching TRBD1. In nucleotides, the CDR3 is TGTGCCAGCAGTGGACAGGGTAGGACTGAAGCTTTCTTT. Translating gives CASSGQGRTEAFF.